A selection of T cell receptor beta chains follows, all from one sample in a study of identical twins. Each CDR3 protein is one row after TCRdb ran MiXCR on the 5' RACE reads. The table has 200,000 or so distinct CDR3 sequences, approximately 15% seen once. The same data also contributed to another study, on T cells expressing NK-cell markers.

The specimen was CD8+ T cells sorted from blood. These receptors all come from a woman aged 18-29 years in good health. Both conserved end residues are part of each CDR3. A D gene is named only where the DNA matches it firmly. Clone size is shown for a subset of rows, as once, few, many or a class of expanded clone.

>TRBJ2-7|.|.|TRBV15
CATSRDKGLAYEQYF
TGTGCCACCAGCAGAGATAAGGGCCTTGCCTACGAGCAGTACTTC
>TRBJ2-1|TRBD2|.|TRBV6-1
CASSPGLGSLYEQFF
TGTGCCAGCAGTCCGGGACTAGGGAGCTTGTATGAGCAGTTCTTC
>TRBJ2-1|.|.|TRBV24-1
CATSDTGYEQFF
TGTGCCACCAGTGATACAGGGTATGAGCAGTTCTTC
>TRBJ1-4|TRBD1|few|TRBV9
CASSAWDRGEKLFF
TGTGCCAGCAGCGCTTGGGACAGGGGTGAAAAACTGTTTTTT
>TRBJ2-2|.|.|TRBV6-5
CASSYTDGGELFF
TGTGCCAGCAGTTACACGGACGGCGGGGAGCTGTTTTTT
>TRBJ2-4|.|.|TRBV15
CATSGTPGYIQYF
TGTGCCACCAGCGGGACCCCAGGGTACATTCAGTACTTC
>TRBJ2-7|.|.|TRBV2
CASRGVLASTPQPSVYEQYF
TGTGCCAGCAGGGGAGTCTTAGCTAGTACACCCCAACCATCCGTCTACGAGCAGTACTTC
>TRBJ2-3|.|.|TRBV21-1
CASSKGRDQAGPTDTQYF
TGTGCCAGCAGCAAGGGAAGGGATCAAGCGGGCCCGACAGATACGCAGTATTTT
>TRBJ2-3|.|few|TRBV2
CASRIWTARRDTQYF
TGTGCCAGCAGGATATGGACAGCCCGCAGGGATACGCAGTATTTT
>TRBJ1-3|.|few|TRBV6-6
CASLSGNTIYF
TGTGCATCTCTCTCTGGAAACACCATATATTTT
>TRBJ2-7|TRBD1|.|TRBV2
CATLGDRDYEQYF
TGTGCCACCCTTGGGGACAGGGATTACGAGCAGTACTTC
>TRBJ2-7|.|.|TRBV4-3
CASSQDRRSYEQYF
TGCGCCAGCAGCCAAGATCGCCGATCCTACGAGCAGTACTTC
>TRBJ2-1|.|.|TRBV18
CASSPHTATYNEQFF
TGTGCCAGCTCACCACACACAGCTACCTACAATGAGCAGTTCTTC
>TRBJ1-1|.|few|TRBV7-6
CASSLFEGWNTEAFF
TGTGCCAGCAGCTTATTTGAGGGGTGGAACACTGAAGCTTTCTTT
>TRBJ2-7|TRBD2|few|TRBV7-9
CASSSTSGGSYEQYF
TGTGCCAGCAGCTCCACTAGCGGGGGATCCTACGAGCAGTACTTC
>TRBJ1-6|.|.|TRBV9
CASSYNNREPDSPLHF
TGTGCCAGCAGCTATAATAACAGGGAACCCGATTCACCCCTCCACTTT
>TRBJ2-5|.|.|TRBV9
CASSVDIQETQYF
TGTGCCAGCAGCGTGGACATCCAAGAGACCCAGTACTTC
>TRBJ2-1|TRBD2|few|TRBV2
CASSGGLAGVQSF
TGTGCCAGCAGTGGGGGACTAGCGGGGGTACAGTCCTTC